The 13 T cell receptor beta chains given below trace back to one sample, sequenced in a study of cytomegalovirus exposure and HLA in healthy donors (dated by TCRdb to 2016 to 2017). Libraries were prepared through the immunoSEQ multiplex PCR assay. Held by TCRdb, this immuneACCESS table contains in-frame sequences only and omits some clones. Under half of the omission traces to an unresolved V gene where checked; the cause of the rest is unknown. The sample table holds about 200,000 clones, of which about 81% were seen once. Of the sample, around 1.2% falls within the top ten clones. Sequenced: PBMCs. Receptors originate from a woman in her twenties or thirties in good health and CMV-seronegative.

The V and J genes are TRBV23-1 and TRBJ2-6, with D possibly TRBD2 on 6 matching bases. TRBV23-1 is given ORF status, its function remaining uncertain. The CDR3 has 18 amino acids. Trimming cost V 4 bases and J 2 bases, with 18 bases left between them. CDR3 amino acids: CASSLLRTIAAGANVLTF. The CDR3 DNA reads TGCGCCAGCAGTCTCCTGAGGACTATAGCGGCTGGGGCCAACGTCCTGACTTTC.

This chain links TRBV7-6 with TRBJ1-2, with 7 bases that match TRBD1. The CDR3 sequence is 14 residues long. Germline V CDR1 and CDR2: SGHVS, FNYEAQ. V trimming: 1 base; J trimming: 4 bases; junction bases outside the gene matches: 3. In DNA form, the CDR3 reads TGTGCCAGCAGCTTAGAGGGACAGACCTATGGCTACACCTTC. Translated, it gives CASSLEGQTYGYTF.

The chain carries TRBV5-4 and TRBJ2-3, with 8 bases identical to TRBD2. V was clipped by 3 bases and J by 2 bases; unmatched bases: 8. This CDR3 region has 16 residues. Germline V gene sequence: CDR1 SGHNT, CDR2 YYREEE (reference sequence). The CDR3 here is CASSSKTSGITDTQYF. The CDR3 nucleotides are TGTGCCAGCAGCTCAAAAACTAGCGGTATCACAGATACGCAGTATTTT.

The chain employs TRBV5-1 and TRBJ2-2; tentative D call: TRBD1 (5 bases). V lost 4 bases, J lost 3 bases, and 7 bases lay in between. From germline, CDR1 is SGHRS and CDR2 YFSETQ. The CDR3 is 13 residues long. CDR3 nucleotides: TGCGCCAGCAGCGCCAGGGACACCGGGGAGCTGTTTTTT. Amino acids: CASSARDTGELFF.

This chain connects TRBV27 to TRBJ2-3, with 12 bases identical to TRBD2. The length of the CDR3 is 17 residues. V gave up 4 bases and J gave up 6 bases; unmatched junction bases: 11. CDR1 is MNHEY and CDR2 is SMNVEV in the germline V gene (reference sequence). The CDR3 region is CASSSQLAGGIADTQYF. The CDR3 nucleotides read TGTGCCAGCAGTTCCCAACTAGCGGGGGGAATTGCGGATACGCAGTATTTT.

The genes are TRBV5-1 and TRBJ1-2; TRBD1 agrees at 9 bases. CDR1 and CDR2 (germline): SGHRS, YFSETQ. The CDR3 has 16 residues. The trim removed 0 bases at V and 2 bases at J, leaving 5 bases unmatched. The CDR3 here is CASSLGTGVSNYGYTF. The CDR3, as DNA: TGCGCCAGCAGCTTGGGGACAGGGGTATCAAACTATGGCTACACCTTC.

The chain employs TRBV6-1 and TRBJ2-5; 8 bases agree with TRBD1. Trimming at V came to 7 bases and at J to 4 bases, leaving 5 bases not matched to a gene. The length of the CDR3 is 13 residues. Per the germline V gene, CDR1 is MNHNS and CDR2 is SASEGT. CDR3: CASNGQGGETQYF. The CDR3 DNA reads TGTGCCAGCAATGGACAGGGAGGAGAGACCCAGTACTTC.

V is TRBV29-1 and J is TRBJ2-1; D is unclear. CDR1 is SQVTM, CDR2 ANQGSEA, per germline. The CDR3 is made up of 12 amino acids. Trimming removed 3 bases from V and 9 bases from J, with 12 bases in between. The CDR3: CSVDGAGGEQFF. CDR3 bases: TGCAGCGTTGATGGAGCTGGTGGTGAGCAGTTCTTC.

This clone has only one observation. The chain has TRBV6-7 and TRBJ2-3; tentatively, D is TRBD2 (5 bases). TRBV6-7 is treated as an ORF (open reading frame) with a function not yet certain. Trimming left V 6 bases short and J 6 bases short, with 19 bases between. The CDR3 is 15 residues long. The CDR3 nucleotides read TGTGCCAGCAGCCACCTCTCTCAGGAGCGGGATACGCAGTATTTT. It encodes CASSHLSQERDTQYF.

This sequence joins TRBV5-1 and TRBJ2-1, with D perhaps TRBD2 (6 bases). This CDR3 comprises 14 residues. The V end lost 5 bases, the J end lost 1 base, and 10 bases lay between the germline ends. Germline V gene lookup returns CDR1 SGHRS and CDR2 YFSETQ. The CDR3 spells CASSGGESYNEQFF. The DNA of the CDR3 is TGCGCCAGCAGTGGCGGGGAATCCTACAATGAGCAGTTCTTC.

This CDR3 reads CASSTDSTFEKLFF. The CDR3 nucleotides read TGTGCCAGTAGTACGGACAGTACATTTGAAAAACTGTTTTTT. The gene calls are TRBV19 and TRBJ1-4; TRBD1 might be the D (6 bases). The CDR3 runs 14 residues. The germline gives CDR1 LNHDA, CDR2 SQIVND (reference sequence). V dropped 4 bases and J dropped 7 bases, with 13 bases sitting between them.

The chain employs TRBV4-1 and TRBJ1-5; 9 bases agree with TRBD1. CDR1 and CDR2 from the germline V gene are MGHRA and YSYEKL. The CDR3 runs to 20 residues. J was trimmed by 7 bases and V by 1 base; bases with no gene match: 20. The CDR3 DNA reads TGCGCCAGCAGCCAAGTAGTAGTTGGGACAGGGAATTTCATTTCGCAGCCCCAGCATTTT. It translates to CASSQVVVGTGNFISQPQHF.

This clone was seen a handful of times. The CDR3 region is CASSGQGGNSPLHF. The DNA of the CDR3 is TGTGCCAGCAGTGGCCAGGGGGGAAATTCACCCCTCCACTTT. The gene calls are TRBV2 and TRBJ1-6; 7 bases match TRBD1. The junction had 4 bases not matched to a gene; V was cut back by 4 bases and J by 7 bases. Germline values: CDR1 SNHLY, CDR2 FYNNEI. The CDR3 totals 14 residues.